These T cell receptor beta chains were read from a single sample in a study of vaccination and CD4 T cells after COVID-19. Using its own MiXCR run on the PCR reads, TCRdb lists one record per CDR3 protein. The repertoire holds around 5,400 distinct CDR3 sequences, with around 39% as singletons. These receptors lack a known antigen. The material sequenced was CD4+ T cells from blood, cultured in vitro. These receptors were obtained from a human donor in good health. Each CDR3 is given with its conserved first and last residue.

TRBV6-1 CASVTLNTEAFF
TRBV6-1 CASTAGAAGNQPQHF
TRBV7-9 CASASQTPEAFF
TRBV10-3 CAISEGQKEGYTF
TRBV24-1 CATSASWLLGGAADTQYF
TRBV25-1 CASSQGQLYEQYF
TRBV10-3 CAITGTGLNEQFF
TRBV7-3 CASSPGGPGRETQYF
TRBV30 CAWNGGDHQPQHF
TRBV15 CATSRDQTEIYEQYF
TRBV10-3 CATRTGADEPQHF
TRBV15 CATSRRRDTQYF
TRBV6-2/TRBV6-3 CASSSRQGWTEAFF
TRBV6-1 CASSEGTSGGPSTDTQYF
TRBV10-3 CAINNVGAPGNGYTF
TRBV9 CASSVDIGDRLQYF
TRBV20-1 CSANLAGHLPDTQYF
TRBV6-1 CASRSFSPNTEAFF
TRBV10-3 CAINLDRGTEAFF
TRBV6-5 CASSYSRLTEAFF
TRBV7-3 CASSYLGTEAFF
TRBV12-3/TRBV12-4 CASLQAGNEQFF
TRBV19 CASATGATGELFF
TRBV6-4 CASSGGATDTQYF
TRBV5-4 CASSSRESSYNSPLHF
TRBV9 CASSPAGLSYEQYF
TRBV29-1 CSVGIGTGIAKDQPQHF
TRBV7-2 CASSLAGGPHEQYF
TRBV20-1 CSARDHQETQYF
TRBV27 CASSPRDAMRKLFF
TRBV20-1 CSAFGRGGPSTDTQYF
TRBV28 CATFGGRGYTF
TRBV6-5 CASSYSHQQTRGSPLHF
TRBV30 CAWGTTPNSPLHF
TRBV27 CASSDTGHYEQYF
TRBV20-1 CSAPGGGAGRLFF